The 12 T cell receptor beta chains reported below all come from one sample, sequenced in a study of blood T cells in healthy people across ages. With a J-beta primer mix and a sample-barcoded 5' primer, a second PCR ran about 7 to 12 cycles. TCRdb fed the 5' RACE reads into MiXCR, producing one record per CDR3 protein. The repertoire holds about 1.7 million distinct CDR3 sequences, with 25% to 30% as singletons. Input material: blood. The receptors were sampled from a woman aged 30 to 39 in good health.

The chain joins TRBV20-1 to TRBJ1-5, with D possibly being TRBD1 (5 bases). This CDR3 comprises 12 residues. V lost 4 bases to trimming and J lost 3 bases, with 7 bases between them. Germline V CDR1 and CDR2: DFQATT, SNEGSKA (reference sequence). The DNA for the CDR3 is TGCAGTGCTAACAGGCCCAATCAGCCCCAGCATTTT. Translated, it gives CSANRPNQPQHF.

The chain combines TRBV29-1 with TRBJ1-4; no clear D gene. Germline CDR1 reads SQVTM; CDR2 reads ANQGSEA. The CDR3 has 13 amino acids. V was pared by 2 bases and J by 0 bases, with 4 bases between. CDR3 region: CSVENSTNEKLFF. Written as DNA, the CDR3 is TGCAGCGTTGAAAACTCAACTAATGAAAAACTGTTTTTT.

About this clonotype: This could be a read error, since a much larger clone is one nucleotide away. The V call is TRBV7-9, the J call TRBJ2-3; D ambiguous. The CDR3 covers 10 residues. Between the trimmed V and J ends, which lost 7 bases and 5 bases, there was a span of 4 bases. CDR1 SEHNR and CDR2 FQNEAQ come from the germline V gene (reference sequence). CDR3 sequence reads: CASMEDTQYF. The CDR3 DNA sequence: TGTGCCAGCATGGAAGATACGCAGTATTTT.

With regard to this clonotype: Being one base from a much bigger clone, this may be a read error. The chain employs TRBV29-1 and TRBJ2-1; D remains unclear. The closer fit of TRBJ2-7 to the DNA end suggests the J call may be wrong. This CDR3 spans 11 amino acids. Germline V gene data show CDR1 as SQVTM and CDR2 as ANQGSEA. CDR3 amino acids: CSGGRYNEQYF. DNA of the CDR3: TGCAGCGGAGGACGCTACAATGAGCAGTACTTC.

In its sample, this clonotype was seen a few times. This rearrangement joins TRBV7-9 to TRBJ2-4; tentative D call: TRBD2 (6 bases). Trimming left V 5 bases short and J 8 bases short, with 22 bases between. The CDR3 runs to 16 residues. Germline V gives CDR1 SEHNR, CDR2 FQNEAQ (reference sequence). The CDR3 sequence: CASSTYRDLQRDIQYF. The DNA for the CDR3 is TGTGCCAGCAGCACCTACCGGGACCTACAGCGGGACATTCAGTACTTC. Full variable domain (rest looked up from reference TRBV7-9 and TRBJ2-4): DTGVSQNPRHKITKRGQNVTFRCDPISEHNRLYWYRQTLGQGPEFLTYFQNEAQLEKSRLLSDRFSAERPKGSFSTLEIQRTEQGDSAMYLCASSTYRDLQRDIQYFGAGTRLSVL.

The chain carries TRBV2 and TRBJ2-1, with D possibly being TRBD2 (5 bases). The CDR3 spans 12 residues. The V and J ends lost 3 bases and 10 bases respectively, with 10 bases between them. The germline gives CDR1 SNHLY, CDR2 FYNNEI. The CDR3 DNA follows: TGTGCCAGCAGTGAGAGGGTGAGCGAGCAGTTCTTC. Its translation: CASSERVSEQFF.

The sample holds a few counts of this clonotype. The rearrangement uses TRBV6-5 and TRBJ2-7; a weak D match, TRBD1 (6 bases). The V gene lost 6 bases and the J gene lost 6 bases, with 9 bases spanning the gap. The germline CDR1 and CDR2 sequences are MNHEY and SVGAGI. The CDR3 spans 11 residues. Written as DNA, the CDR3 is TGTGCCAGCAGCCGGGACACCGAGCAGTACTTC. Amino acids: CASSRDTEQYF.

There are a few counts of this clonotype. The CDR3 nucleotides read TGCAGCGTTGCGCAGACAGTGTACGAGCAGTACTTC. Residues: CSVAQTVYEQYF. The chain combines TRBV29-1 with TRBJ2-7, with a tentative D call TRBD1 (5 bases). Germline V gene lookup returns CDR1 SQVTM and CDR2 ANQGSEA. V lost 4 bases and J lost 4, with 11 bases in between. The CDR3 length is 12 residues.

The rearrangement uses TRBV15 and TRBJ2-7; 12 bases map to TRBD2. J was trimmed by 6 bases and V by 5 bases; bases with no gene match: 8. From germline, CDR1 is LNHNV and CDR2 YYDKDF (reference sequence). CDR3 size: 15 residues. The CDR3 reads CATSPWTSGVSEQYF. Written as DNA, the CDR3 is TGTGCCACCAGCCCCTGGACTAGCGGGGTTTCCGAGCAGTACTTC.

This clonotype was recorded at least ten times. CDR3 coding DNA: TGTGCCACCCTGGGGACAGGGAGGTACGAGCAGTACTTC. It codes for CATLGTGRYEQYF. The rearrangement uses TRBV6-6 and TRBJ2-7; 9 positions agree with TRBD1. After removal of 10 bases from V and 4 bases from J, the junction contained 8 bases not matched to a gene. The CDR3 extends over 13 amino acids. CDR1 and CDR2 from the germline V gene are MNHNY and SVGAGI (reference sequence).

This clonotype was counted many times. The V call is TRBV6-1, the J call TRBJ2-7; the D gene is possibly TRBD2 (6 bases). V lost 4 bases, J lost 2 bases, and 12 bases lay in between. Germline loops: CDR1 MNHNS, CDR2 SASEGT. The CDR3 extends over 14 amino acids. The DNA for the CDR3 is TGTGCCAGCAGTGTCCCGTGGGGGGCCTACGAGCAGTACTTC. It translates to CASSVPWGAYEQYF.

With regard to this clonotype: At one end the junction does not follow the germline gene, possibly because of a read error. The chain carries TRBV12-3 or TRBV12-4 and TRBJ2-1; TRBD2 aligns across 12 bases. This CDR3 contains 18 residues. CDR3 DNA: TGTGCCAGCAGACCGACTAGCGGGGGCCCTAACTCCTACAATGAGCAGGTCTTC. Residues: CASRPTSGGPNSYNEQVF.